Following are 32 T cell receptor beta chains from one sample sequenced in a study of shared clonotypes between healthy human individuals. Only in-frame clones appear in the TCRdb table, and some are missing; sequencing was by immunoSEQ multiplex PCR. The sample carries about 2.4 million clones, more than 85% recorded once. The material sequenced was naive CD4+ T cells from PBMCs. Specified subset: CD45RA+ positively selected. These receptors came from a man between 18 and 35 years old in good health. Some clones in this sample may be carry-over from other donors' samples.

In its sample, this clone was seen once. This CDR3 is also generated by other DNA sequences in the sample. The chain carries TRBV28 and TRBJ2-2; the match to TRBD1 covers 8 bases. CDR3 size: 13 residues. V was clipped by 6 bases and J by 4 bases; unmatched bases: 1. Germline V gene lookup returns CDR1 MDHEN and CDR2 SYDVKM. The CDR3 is CASRTGGTGELFF. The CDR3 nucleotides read TGTGCCAGCAGAACAGGGGGCACCGGGGAGCTGTTTTTT.

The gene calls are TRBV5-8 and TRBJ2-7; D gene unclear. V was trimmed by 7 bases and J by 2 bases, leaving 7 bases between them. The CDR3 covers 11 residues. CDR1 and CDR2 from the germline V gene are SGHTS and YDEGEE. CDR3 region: CASSKPYEQYF. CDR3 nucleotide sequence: TGTGCCAGCTCAAAACCCTACGAGCAGTACTTC.

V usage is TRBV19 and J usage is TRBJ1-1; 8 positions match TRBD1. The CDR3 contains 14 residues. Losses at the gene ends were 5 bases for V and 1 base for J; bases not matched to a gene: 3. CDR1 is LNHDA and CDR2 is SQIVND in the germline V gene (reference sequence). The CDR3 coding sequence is TGTGCCAGTAGTGACAGGGGAAAGAACACTGAAGCTTTCTTT. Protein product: CASSDRGKNTEAFF. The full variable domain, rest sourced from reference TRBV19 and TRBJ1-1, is DGGITQSPKYLFRKEGQNVTLSCEQNLNHDAMYWYRQDPGQGLRLIYYSQIVNDFQKGDIAEGYSVSREKKESFPLTVTSAQKNPTAFYLCASSDRGKNTEAFFGQGTRLTVV.

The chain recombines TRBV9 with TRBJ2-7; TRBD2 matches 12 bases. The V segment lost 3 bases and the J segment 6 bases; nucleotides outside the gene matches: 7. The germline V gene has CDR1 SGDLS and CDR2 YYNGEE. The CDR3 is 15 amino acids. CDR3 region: CASSARTSGTGEQYF. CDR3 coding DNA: TGTGCCAGCAGCGCCCGGACTAGCGGGACAGGCGAGCAGTACTTC.

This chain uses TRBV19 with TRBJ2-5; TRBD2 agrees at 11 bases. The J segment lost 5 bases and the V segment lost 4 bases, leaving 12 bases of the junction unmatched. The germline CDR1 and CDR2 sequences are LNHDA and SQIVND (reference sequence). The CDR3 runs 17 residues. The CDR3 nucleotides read TGTGCCAGTAGTACCCGAACACTAGCGGGAGAACGGGAGACCCAGTACTTC. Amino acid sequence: CASSTRTLAGERETQYF.

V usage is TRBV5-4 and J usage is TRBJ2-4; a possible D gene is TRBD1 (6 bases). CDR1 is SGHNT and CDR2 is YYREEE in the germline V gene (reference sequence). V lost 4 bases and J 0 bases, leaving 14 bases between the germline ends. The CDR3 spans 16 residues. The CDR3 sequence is CASSRTGKLAKNIQYF. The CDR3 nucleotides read TGTGCCAGCAGCAGAACAGGGAAACTAGCCAAAAACATTCAGTACTTC.

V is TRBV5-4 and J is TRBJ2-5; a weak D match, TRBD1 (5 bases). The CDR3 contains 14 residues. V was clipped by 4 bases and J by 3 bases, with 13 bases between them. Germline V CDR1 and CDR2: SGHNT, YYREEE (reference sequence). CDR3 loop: CASSQATREETQYF. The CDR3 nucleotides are TGTGCCAGCAGCCAAGCAACCAGGGAAGAGACCCAGTACTTC.

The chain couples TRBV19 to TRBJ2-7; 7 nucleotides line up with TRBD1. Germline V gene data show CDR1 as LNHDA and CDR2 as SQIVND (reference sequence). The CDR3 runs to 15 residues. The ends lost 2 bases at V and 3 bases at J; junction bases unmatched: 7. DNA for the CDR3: TGTGCCAGTAGTATACGACAGGGAATTGGCTACGAGCAGTACTTC. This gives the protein CASSIRQGIGYEQYF.

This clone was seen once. CDR3 nucleotides: TGTGCCATCAGGCCCACTAGCGGGGCTAGCACAGATACGCAGTATTTT. Translation gives CAIRPTSGASTDTQYF. The chain links TRBV10-3 to TRBJ2-3; TRBD2 matches 10 bases. Germline-derived CDR1 and CDR2 are ENHRY and SYGVKD. Losses at the gene ends were 6 bases for V and 0 bases for J; bases not matched to a gene: 6. This CDR3 contains 16 residues.

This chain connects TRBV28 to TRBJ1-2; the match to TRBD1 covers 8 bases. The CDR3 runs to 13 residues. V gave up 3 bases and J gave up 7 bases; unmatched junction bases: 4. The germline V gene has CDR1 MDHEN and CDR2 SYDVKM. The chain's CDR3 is CASSFSGTGGYTF. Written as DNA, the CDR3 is TGTGCCAGCAGTTTCTCAGGGACAGGTGGCTACACCTTC.

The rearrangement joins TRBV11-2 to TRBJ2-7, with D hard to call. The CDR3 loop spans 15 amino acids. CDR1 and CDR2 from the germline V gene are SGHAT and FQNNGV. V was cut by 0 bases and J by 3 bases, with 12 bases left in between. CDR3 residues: CASSLDLGSSYEQYF. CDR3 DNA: TGTGCCAGCAGCTTAGACTTGGGTAGCAGCTACGAGCAGTACTTC. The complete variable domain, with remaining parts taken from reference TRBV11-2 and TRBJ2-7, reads EAGVAQSPRYKIIEKRQSVAFWCNPISGHATLYWYQQILGQGPKLLIQFQNNGVVDDSQLPKDRFSAERLKGVDSTLKIQPAKLEDSAVYLCASSLDLGSSYEQYFGPGTRLTVT.

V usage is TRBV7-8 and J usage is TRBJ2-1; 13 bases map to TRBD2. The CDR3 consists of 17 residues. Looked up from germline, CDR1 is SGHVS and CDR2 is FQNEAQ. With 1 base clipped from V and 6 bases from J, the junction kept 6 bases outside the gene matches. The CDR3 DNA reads TGTGCCAGCAGCTTAGGGACTAGCGGGAGTATAGGCAATGAGCAGTTCTTC. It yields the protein CASSLGTSGSIGNEQFF.

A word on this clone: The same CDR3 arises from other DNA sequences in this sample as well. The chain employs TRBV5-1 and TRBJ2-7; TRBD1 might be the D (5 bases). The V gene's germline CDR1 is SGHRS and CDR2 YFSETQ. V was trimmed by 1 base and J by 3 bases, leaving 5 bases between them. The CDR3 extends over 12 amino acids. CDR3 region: CASSLRGYEQYF. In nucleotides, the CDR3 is TGCGCCAGCAGCTTGAGGGGCTACGAGCAGTACTTC.

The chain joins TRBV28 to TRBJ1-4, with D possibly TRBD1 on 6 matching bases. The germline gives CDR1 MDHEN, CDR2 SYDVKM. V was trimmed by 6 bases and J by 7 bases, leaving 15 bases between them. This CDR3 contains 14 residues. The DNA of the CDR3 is TGTGCCAGCAGACAGGGTGGGCCTGTTGAAAAACTGTTTTTT. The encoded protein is CASRQGGPVEKLFF.

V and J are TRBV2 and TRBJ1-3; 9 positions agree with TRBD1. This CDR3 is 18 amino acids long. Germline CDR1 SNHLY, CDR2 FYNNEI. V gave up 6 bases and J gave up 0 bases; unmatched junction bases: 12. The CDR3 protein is CASRPGTGFDFSGNTIYF. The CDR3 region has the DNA TGTGCCAGCAGACCCGGGACAGGGTTCGATTTCTCTGGAAACACCATATATTTT. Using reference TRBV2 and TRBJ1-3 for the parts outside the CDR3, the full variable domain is EPEVTQTPSHQVTQMGQEVILRCVPISNHLYFYWYRQILGQKVEFLVSFYNNEISEKSEIFDDQFSVERPDGSNFTLKIRSTKLEDSAMYFCASRPGTGFDFSGNTIYFGEGSWLTVV.

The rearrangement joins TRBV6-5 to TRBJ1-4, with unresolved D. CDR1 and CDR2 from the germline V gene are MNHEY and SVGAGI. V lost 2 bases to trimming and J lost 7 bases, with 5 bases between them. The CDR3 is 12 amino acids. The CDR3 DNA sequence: TGTGCCAGCAGTTACCCGGGTGAAAAACTGTTTTTT. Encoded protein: CASSYPGEKLFF.

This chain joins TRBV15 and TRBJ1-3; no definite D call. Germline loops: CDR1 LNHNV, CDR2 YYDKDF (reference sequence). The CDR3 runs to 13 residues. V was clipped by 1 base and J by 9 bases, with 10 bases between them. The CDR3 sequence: CATSRGRMGTIYF. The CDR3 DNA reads TGTGCCACCAGCAGAGGAAGGATGGGCACCATATATTTT.

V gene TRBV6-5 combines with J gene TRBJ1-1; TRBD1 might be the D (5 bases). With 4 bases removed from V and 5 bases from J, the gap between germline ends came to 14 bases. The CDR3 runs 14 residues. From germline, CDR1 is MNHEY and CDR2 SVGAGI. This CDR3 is CASSSGRWGTEAFF. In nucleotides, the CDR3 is TGTGCCAGCAGTTCCGGTCGTTGGGGGACTGAAGCTTTCTTT.

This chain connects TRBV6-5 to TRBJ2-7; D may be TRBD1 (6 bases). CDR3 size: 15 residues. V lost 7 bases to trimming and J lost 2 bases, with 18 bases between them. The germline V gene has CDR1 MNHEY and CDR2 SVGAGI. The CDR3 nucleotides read TGTGCCAGCACTTCGAGGGGGACGGATACCTACGAGCAGTACTTC. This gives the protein CASTSRGTDTYEQYF.

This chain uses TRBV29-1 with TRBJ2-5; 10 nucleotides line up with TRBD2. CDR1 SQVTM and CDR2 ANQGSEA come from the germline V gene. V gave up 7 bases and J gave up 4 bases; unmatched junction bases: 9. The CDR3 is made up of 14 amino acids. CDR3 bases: TGCAGCGCGGAACGTGTAGCGGGAGGAGAGACCCAGTACTTC. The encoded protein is CSAERVAGGETQYF.

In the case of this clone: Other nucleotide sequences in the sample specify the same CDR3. CDR3 nucleotide sequence: TGTGCCAGCAGCTTAGAGGTCTACGAGCAGTACTTC. Translation: CASSLEVYEQYF. The chain has TRBV7-9 and TRBJ2-7; D is uncertain. Germline values: CDR1 SEHNR, CDR2 FQNEAQ (reference sequence). The CDR3 totals 12 residues. Deletions cut 1 base from V and 3 bases from J, with 4 bases between.

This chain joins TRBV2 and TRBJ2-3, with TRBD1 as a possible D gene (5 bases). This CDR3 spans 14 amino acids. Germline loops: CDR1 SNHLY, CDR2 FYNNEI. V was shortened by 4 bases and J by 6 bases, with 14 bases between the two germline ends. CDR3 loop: CASSGAGIGDTQYF. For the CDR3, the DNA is TGTGCCAGCAGTGGAGCAGGGATTGGGGATACGCAGTATTTT.

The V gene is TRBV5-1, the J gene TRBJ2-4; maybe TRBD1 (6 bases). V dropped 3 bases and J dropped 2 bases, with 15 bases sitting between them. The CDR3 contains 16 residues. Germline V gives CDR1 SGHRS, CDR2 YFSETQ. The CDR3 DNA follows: TGCGCCAGCAGCTATGGACAGACGGCGACCAAAAACATTCAGTACTTC. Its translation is CASSYGQTATKNIQYF.

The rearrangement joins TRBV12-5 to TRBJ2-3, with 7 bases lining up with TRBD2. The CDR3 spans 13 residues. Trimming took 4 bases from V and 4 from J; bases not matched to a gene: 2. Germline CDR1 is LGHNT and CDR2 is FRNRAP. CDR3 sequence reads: CASGSSGADTQYF. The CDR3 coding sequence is TGTGCTAGTGGTTCTAGCGGCGCAGATACGCAGTATTTT.

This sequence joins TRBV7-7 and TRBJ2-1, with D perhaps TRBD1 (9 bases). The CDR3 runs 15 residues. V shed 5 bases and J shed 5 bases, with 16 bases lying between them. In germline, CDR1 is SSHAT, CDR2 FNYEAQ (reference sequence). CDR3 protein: CASSRGGQGHNEQFF. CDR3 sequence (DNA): TGTGCCAGCAGCCGGGGGGGACAGGGACACAATGAGCAGTTCTTC.

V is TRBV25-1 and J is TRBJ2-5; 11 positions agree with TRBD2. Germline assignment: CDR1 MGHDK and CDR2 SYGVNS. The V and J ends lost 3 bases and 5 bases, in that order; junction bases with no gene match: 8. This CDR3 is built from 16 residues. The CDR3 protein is CASSDLAGGMRETQYF. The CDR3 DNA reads TGTGCCAGCAGTGATCTAGCGGGAGGAATGCGTGAGACCCAGTACTTC. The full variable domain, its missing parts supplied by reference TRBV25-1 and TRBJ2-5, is EADIYQTPRYLVIGTGKKITLECSQTMGHDKMYWYQQDPGMELHLIHYSYGVNSTEKGDLSSESTVSRIRTEHFPLTLESARPSHTSQYLCASSDLAGGMRETQYFGPGTRLLVL.

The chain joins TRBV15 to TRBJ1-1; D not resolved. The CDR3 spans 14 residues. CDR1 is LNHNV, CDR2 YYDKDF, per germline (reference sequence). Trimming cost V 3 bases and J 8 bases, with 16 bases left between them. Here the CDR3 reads CATSSGVRTREAFF. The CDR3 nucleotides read TGTGCCACCAGCAGTGGGGTAAGGACGAGAGAAGCTTTCTTT.

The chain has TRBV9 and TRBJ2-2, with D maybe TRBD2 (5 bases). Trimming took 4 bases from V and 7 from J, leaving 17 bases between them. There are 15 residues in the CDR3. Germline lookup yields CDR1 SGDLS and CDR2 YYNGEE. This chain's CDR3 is CASSPRREVVGELFF. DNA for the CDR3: TGTGCCAGCAGCCCCCGCCGGGAAGTCGTCGGGGAGCTGTTTTTT.

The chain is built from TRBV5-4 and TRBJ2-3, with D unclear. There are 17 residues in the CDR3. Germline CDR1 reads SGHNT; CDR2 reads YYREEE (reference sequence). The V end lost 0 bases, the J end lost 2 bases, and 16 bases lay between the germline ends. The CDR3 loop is CASSLAVLGATTDTQYF. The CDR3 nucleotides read TGTGCCAGCAGCTTGGCGGTGTTAGGCGCCACCACAGATACGCAGTATTTT.

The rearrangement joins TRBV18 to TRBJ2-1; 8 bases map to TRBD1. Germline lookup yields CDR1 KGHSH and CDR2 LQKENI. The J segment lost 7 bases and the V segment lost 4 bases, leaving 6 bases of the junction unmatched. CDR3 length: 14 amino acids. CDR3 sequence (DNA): TGTGCCAGCTCACTACCAGGGGGCTCGAATGAGCAGTTCTTC. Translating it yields CASSLPGGSNEQFF.

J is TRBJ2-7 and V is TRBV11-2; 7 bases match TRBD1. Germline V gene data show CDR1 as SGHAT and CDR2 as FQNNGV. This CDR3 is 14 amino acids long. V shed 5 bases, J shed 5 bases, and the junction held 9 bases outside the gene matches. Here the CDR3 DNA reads TGTGCCAGCAGCCTTCGGACAGGTTTCGACGAGCAGTACTTC. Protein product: CASSLRTGFDEQYF.

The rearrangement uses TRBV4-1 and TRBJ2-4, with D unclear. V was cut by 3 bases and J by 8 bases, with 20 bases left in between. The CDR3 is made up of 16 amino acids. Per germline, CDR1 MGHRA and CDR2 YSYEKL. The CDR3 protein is CASSHQTSLVAYIQYF. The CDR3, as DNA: TGCGCCAGCAGCCATCAAACCTCGCTAGTCGCATACATTCAGTACTTC.